Below, one T cell receptor (beta chain) is given with its context. This receptor's antigen is unknown. No per-base quality is available; no much larger clone lies one base away. The immunoSEQ Assay, a bias-controlled multiplex PCR, was used to amplify TCRbeta CDR3 regions from genomic DNA. The paper's processing steps were these. The number of nucleated cells in each sample was estimated from the amplification of reference gene primers within the assay. To quantify the absolute abundance of each unique TCRbeta CDR3 rearrangement, sequence reads were collapsed and filtered. For each sample, productive Simpson clonality was calculated as the square root of Simpson's diversity index across productive rearrangements. TCRdb obtained this table from immuneACCESS and retained in-frame rearrangements with V and J assigned. These tables miss some clones; where compared with another copy, unresolved V genes account for less than half of the shortfall, and the remainder is unexplained. That table supplies the V and J calls and clone size; D and trimming were determined from the DNA. Here the sample has around 320,000 clones; around 91% occur a single time. Around 4.5% of the sample comes from the top ten.

Participants in the prospective study were enrolled through a virtual design, were aged about 18 to 100 years, and lived in about 25 United States geographic areas. Cohort assignment in the prospective study relied on participant-reported clinical history from a screening survey and a study questionnaire. Mobile phlebotomists in the prospective study collected whole blood, serum and a nasopharyngeal or oropharyngeal swab from every participant. Prospective study participants could optionally give additional blood draws and questionnaires over an approximately two-month period. Before DNA extraction, prospective study blood samples were shipped either frozen or at room temperature. CDR3 length: 15 amino acids, cysteine to phenylalanine. Just CDR3 DNA is preserved here, 45 bases in frame from base 1. Relative to germline, V is 0 bases shorter and J is 0 bases shorter, with 8 bases between their ends. CDR1 SGDLS and CDR2 YYNGEE were looked up in the germline V gene.

This record belongs to a study of blood T cell repertoires in COVID-19 (TCRdb year 2020). Background on the whole study: Samples from collaborators originated in the United States, Italy and Spain and spanned both the acute and convalescent phases of COVID-19. The material from the prospective study consisted of cDNA or gDNA derived from T cells, B-cell-depleted T cells, or PBMCs. The dataset comprised deeply sampled blood TCRbeta repertoires from subjects exposed to, actively infected with, or recovered from COVID-19. A freely available public database, intended as a resource for researchers studying the immune response to SARS-CoV-2, is where the repertoires were released. The samples were drawn from the first 160 participants of the ongoing ImmuneRACE study and from 1,254 subjects provided by 6 global collaborators. Sample metadata almost always included a de-identified subject ID, COVID-19 status, age in years and sex. HLA class I and class II types, where available, came from metadata supplied by the sample provider rather than from assay-based typing.

What the study reported, not specific to this receptor: The amount of clinical and demographic metadata varied by source and participant and was provided uncurated.

The source is a woman between 18 and 30 years old with acute COVID-19. The material sequenced was PBMCs or T cells enriched from blood (not recorded which). The rearrangement combines TRBV9 with TRBJ2-3; TRBD2 might be the D gene, on 6 matching bases. CDR3 region: CASSVAGASTDTQYF. The DNA is as follows: TGTGCCAGCAGCGTAGCGGGAGCTAGCACAGATACGCAGTATTTT.